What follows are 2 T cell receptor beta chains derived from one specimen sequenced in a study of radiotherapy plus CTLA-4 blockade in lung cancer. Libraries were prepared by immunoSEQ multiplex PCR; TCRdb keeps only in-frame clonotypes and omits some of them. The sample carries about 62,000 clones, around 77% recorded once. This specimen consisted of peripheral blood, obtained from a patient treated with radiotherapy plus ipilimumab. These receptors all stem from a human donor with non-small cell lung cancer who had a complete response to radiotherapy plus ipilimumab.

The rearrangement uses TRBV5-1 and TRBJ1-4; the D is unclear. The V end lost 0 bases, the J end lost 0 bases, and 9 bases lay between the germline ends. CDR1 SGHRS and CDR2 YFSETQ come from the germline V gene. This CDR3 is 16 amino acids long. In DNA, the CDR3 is TGCGCCAGCAGCTTGGTCGGGCAGGCAACTAATGAAAAACTGTTTTTT. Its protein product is CASSLVGQATNEKLFF.

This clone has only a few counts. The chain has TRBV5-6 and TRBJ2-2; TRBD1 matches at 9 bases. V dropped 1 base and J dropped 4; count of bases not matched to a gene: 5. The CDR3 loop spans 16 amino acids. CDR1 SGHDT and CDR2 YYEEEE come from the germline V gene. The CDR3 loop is CASSLYRTGATGELFF. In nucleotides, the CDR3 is TGTGCCAGCAGCTTGTATCGGACAGGGGCCACCGGGGAGCTGTTTTTT.